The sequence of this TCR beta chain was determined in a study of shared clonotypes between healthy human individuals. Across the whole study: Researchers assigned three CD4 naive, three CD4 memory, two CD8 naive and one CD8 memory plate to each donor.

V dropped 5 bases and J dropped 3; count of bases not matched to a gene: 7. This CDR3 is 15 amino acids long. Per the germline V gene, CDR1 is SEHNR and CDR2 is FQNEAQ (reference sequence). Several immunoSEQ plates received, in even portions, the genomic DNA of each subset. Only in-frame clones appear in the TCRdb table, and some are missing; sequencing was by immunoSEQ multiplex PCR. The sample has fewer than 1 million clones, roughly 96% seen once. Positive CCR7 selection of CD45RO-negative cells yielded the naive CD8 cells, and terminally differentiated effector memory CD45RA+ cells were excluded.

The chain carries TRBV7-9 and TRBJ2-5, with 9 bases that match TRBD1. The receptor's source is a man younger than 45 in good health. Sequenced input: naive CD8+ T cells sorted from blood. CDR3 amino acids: CASSKPDRGKETQYF. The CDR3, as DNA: TGTGCCAGCAGCAAACCCGACAGGGGGAAAGAGACCCAGTACTTC. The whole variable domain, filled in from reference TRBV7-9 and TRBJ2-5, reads DTGVSQNPRHKITKRGQNVTFRCDPISEHNRLYWYRQTLGQGPEFLTYFQNEAQLEKSRLLSDRFSAERPKGSFSTLEIQRTEQGDSAMYLCASSKPDRGKETQYFGPGTRLLVL.